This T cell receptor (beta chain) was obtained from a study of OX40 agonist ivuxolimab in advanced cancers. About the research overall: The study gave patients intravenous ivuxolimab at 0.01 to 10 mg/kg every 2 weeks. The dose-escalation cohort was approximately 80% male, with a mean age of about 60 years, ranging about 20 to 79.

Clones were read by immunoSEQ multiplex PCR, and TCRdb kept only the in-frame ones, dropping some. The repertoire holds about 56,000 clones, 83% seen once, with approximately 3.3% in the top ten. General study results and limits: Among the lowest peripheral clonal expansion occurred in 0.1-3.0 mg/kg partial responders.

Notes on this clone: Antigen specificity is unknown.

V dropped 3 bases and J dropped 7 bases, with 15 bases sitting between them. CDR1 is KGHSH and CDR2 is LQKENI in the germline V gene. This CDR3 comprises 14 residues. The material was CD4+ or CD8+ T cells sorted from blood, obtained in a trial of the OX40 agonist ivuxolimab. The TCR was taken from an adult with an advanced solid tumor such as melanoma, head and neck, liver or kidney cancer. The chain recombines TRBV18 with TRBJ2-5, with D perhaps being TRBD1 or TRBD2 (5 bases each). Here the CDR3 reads CASSPSGPTGTQYF. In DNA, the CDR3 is TGTGCCAGCTCACCCTCGGGACCCACCGGGACCCAGTACTTC.